The following is a T cell receptor beta chain sequence with its context. The data belong to a study of technical replicates of blood from a handful of donors. Repertoires were generated with immunoSEQ multiplex PCR, while TCRdb's copy carries only in-frame clones and drops some. The sample lists about 84,000 clones, 85% to 95% occurring once. Germline lookup yields CDR1 SGHVS and CDR2 FQNEAQ. Losses at the gene ends were 5 bases for V and 4 bases for J; bases not matched to a gene: 7. CDR3 size: 15 residues. This sequence joins TRBV7-8 and TRBJ1-1, with 10 nucleotides matching TRBD1. The TCR originated in a human donor in good health. What was sequenced was T cells isolated from PBMCs. The CDR3 region is CASSLGGTGATEAFF. CDR3 bases: TGTGCCAGCAGCCTCGGAGGGACAGGGGCCACTGAAGCTTTCTTT.